Sequencing of this T cell receptor beta chain was carried out in a study of radiotherapy plus CTLA-4 blockade in lung cancer. Looked up from germline, CDR1 is SGHAT and CDR2 is FQNNGV. J was trimmed by 3 bases and V by 2 bases; bases with no gene match: 13. The CDR3 sequence is 18 residues long. Only in-frame clones appear in the TCRdb table, and some are missing; sequencing was by immunoSEQ multiplex PCR. The sample includes roughly 100,000 clones, 85% to 90% of them seen just once. This specimen was peripheral blood, taken from a patient treated with radiotherapy plus ipilimumab. The chain recombines TRBV11-2 with TRBJ2-1; 7 nucleotides match TRBD2. The TCR originated in a human donor with non-small cell lung cancer that progressed on radiotherapy plus ipilimumab. Some clones in this sample may be carry-over from other donors' samples. This CDR3 reads CASSLPHPGGGNYNEQFF. In DNA form, the CDR3 reads TGTGCCAGCAGCTTACCCCACCCTGGGGGGGGTAACTACAATGAGCAGTTCTTC.